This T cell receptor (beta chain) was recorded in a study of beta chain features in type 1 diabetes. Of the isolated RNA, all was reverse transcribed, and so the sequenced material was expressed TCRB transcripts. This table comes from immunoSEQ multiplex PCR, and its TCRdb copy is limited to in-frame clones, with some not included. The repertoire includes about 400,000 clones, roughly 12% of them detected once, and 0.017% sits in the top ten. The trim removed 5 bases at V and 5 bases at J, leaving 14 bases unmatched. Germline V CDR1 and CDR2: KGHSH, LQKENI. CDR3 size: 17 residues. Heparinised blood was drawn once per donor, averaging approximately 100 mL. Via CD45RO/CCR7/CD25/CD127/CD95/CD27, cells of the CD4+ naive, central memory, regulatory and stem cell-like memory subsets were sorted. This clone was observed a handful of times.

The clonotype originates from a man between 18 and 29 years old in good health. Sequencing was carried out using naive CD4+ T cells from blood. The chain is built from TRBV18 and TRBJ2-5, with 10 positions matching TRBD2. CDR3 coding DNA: TGTGCCAGCTCAACGTTTGAAACTAGCGGGATAAGTGAGACCCAGTACTTC. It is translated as CASSTFETSGISETQYF.